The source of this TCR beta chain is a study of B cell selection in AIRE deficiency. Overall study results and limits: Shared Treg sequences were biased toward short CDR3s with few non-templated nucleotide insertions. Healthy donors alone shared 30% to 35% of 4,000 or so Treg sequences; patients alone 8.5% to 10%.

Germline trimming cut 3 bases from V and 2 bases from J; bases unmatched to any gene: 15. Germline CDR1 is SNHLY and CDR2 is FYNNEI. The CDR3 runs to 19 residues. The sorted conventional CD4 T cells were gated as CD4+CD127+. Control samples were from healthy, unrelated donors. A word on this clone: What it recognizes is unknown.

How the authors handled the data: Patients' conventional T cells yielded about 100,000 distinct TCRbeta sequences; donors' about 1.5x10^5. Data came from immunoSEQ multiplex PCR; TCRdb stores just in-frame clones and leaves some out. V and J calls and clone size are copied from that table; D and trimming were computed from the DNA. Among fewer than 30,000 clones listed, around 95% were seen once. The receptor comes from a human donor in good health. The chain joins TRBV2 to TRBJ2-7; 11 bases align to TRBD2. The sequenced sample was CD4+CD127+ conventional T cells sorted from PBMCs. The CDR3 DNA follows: TGTGCCAGCAGTGAGCGGGATTCTAGCGGGAGGCCCGATCCCTACGAGCAGTACTTC. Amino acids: CASSERDSSGRPDPYEQYF.